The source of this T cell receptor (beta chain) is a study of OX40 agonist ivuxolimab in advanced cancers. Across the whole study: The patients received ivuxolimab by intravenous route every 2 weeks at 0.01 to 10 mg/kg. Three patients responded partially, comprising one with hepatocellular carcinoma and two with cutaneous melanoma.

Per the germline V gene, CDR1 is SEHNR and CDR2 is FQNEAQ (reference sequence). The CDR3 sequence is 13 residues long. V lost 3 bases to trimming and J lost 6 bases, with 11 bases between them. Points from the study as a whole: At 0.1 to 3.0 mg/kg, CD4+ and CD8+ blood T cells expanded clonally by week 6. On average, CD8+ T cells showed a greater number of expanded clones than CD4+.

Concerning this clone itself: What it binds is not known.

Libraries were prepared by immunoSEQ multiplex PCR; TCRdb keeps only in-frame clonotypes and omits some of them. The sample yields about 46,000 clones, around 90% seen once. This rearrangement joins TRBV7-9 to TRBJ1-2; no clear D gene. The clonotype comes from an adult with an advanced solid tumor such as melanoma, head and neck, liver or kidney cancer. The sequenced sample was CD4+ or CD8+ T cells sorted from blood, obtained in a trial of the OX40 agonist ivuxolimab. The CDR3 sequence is CASSLNLADGYTF. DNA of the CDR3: TGTGCCAGCAGCTTGAACCTGGCTGATGGCTACACCTTC. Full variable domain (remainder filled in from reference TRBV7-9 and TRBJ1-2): DTGVSQNPRHKITKRGQNVTFRCDPISEHNRLYWYRQTLGQGPEFLTYFQNEAQLEKSRLLSDRFSAERPKGSFSTLEIQRTEQGDSAMYLCASSLNLADGYTFGSGTRLTVV.